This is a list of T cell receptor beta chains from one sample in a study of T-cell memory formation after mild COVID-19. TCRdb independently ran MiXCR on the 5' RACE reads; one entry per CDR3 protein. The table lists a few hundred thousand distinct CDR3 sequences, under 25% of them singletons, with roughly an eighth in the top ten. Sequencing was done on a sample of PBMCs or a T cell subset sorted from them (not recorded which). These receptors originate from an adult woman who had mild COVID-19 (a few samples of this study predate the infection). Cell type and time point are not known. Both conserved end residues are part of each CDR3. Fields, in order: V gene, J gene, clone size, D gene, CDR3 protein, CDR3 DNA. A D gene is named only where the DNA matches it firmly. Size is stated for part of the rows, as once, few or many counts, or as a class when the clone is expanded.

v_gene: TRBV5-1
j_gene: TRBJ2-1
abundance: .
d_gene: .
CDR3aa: CASSFRGEIMFF
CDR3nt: TGCGCCAGCAGCTTTCGGGGCGAGATAATGTTCTTC

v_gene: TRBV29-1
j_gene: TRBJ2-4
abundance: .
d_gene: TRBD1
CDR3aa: CSVFRQGNIQYF
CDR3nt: TGCAGCGTTTTCCGACAGGGAAACATTCAGTACTTC

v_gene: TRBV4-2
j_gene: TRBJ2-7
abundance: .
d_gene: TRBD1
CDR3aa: CASSQVGQIEQYF
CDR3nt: TGTGCCAGCAGCCAAGTGGGACAGATAGAGCAGTACTTC

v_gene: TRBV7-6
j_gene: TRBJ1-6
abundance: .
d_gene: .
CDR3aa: CASSSTWGSGSPLHF
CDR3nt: TGTGCCAGCAGCTCCACGTGGGGGTCTGGGTCACCCCTCCACTTT

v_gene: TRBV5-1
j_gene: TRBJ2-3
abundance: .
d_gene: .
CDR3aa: CASSPRLGTDTQYF
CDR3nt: TGCGCCAGCAGCCCACGACTAGGGACAGATACGCAGTATTTT

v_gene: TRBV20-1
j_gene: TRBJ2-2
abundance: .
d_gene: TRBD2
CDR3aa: CSARDPWGGPNTGELFF
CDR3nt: TGCAGTGCTAGAGATCCTTGGGGGGGTCCGAACACCGGGGAGCTGTTTTTT

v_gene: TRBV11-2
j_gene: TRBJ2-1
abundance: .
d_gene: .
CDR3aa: CASSYSNNEQFF
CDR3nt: TGTGCCAGCAGCTACAGTAACAATGAGCAGTTCTTC

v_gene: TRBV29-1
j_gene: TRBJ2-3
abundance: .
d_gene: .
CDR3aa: CSVEEVLPDTQYF
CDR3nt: TGCAGCGTTGAAGAAGTATTGCCAGATACGCAGTATTTT

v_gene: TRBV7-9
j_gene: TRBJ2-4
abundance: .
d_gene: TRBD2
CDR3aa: CASSRSSGLAKNIQYF
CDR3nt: TGTGCCAGCAGCCGATCTAGCGGATTAGCCAAAAACATTCAGTACTTC

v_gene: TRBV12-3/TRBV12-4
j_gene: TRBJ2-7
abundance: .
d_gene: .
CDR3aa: CASSSRVVNEQYF
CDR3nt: TGTGCCAGCAGTAGTCGGGTAGTAAACGAGCAGTACTTC

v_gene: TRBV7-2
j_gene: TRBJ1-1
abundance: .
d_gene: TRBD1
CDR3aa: CASSLGGTVNTEAFF
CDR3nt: TGTGCCAGCAGCTTAGGGGGGACAGTTAACACTGAAGCTTTCTTT

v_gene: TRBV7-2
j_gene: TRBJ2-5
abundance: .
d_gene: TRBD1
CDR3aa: CASSFSTGSGETQYF
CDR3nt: TGTGCCAGCAGCTTTTCGACAGGGTCGGGAGAGACCCAGTACTTC

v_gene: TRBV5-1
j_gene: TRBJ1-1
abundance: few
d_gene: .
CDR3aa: CASSSDISNTEAFF
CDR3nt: TGCGCCAGCAGCTCCGACATCTCGAACACTGAAGCTTTCTTT

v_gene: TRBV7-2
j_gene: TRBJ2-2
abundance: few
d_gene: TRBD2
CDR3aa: CASSFSGGLRELFF
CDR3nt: TGTGCCAGCAGCTTTAGCGGGGGGCTAAGGGAGCTGTTTTTT

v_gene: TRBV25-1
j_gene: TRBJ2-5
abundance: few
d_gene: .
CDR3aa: CASSEDSQETQYF
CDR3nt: TGTGCCAGCAGTGAAGACAGTCAAGAGACCCAGTACTTC

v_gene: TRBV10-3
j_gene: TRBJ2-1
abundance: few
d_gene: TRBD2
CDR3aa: CAIRSGGAYNEQFF
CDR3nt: TGTGCCATCAGAAGCGGGGGGGCATACAATGAGCAGTTCTTC

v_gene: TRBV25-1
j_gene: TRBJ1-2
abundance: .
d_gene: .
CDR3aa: CASSPPRGDRYGYTF
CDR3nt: TGTGCCAGCAGTCCCCCTAGGGGGGATCGCTATGGCTACACCTTC

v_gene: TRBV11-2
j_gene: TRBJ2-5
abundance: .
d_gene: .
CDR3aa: CASSRLEGSYLETQYF
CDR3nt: TGTGCCAGCAGCCGTTTAGAGGGGTCCTACCTAGAGACCCAGTACTTC

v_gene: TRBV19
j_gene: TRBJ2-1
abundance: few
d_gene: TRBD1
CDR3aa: CASSITGGGYNEQFF
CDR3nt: TGTGCCAGTAGTATCACAGGGGGTGGATACAATGAGCAGTTCTTC

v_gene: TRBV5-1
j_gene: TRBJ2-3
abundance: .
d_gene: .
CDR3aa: CASSPDSGGLRTQYF
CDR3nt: TGCGCCAGCAGCCCCGACTCAGGTGGGCTCCGTACGCAGTATTTT

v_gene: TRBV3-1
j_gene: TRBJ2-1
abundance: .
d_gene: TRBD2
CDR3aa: CASSLQSGRGYNEQFF
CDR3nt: TGTGCCAGCAGCCTGCAAAGCGGGAGGGGGTACAATGAGCAGTTCTTC

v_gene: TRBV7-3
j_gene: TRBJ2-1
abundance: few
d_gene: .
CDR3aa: CASNHGGSRDNEQFF
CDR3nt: TGTGCCAGCAACCACGGCGGTAGTAGGGACAATGAGCAGTTCTTC

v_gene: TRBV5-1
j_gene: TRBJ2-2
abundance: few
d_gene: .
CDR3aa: CASSLAPPHTGELFF
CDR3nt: TGCGCCAGCAGCTTGGCCCCGCCACACACCGGGGAGCTGTTTTTT

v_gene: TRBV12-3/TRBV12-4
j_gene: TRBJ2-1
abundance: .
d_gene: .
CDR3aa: CASSTRSVRNEQFF
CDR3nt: TGTGCCAGCAGTACTCGGAGTGTGAGAAATGAGCAGTTCTTC

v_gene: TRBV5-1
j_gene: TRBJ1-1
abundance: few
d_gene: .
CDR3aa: CASSPGPGTEAFF
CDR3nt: TGCGCCAGCAGCCCAGGACCAGGCACTGAAGCTTTCTTT

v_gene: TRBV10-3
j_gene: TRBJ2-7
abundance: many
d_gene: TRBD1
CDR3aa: CAIRGTGIPYEQYF
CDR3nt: TGTGCCATACGGGGGACAGGGATTCCCTACGAGCAGTACTTC

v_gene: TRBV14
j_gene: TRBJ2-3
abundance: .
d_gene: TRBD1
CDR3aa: CASSQDAVGQGLRKGDTQYF
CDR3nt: TGTGCCAGCAGCCAAGATGCTGTGGGACAGGGGTTGAGGAAGGGTGATACGCAGTATTTT

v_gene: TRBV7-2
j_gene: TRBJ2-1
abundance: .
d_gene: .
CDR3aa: CASSLGRGAEGYNEQFF
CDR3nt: TGTGCCAGCAGCCTGGGTAGAGGAGCGGAAGGATACAATGAGCAGTTCTTC